Below are 29 T cell receptor beta chains sequenced from a single sample in a study of blood T cell repertoires in COVID-19. Only in-frame clones appear in the TCRdb table, and some are missing; sequencing was by immunoSEQ multiplex PCR. The sample records more than 200,000 clones, approximately 89% being singletons. The sequenced sample consisted of PBMCs or T cells enriched from blood (not recorded which). The receptor set was obtained from a woman aged 30 to 39 with acute COVID-19.

The V call is TRBV7-6, the J call TRBJ1-1; tentative D call: TRBD1 (5 bases). With 3 bases removed from V and 4 bases from J, the gap between germline ends came to 9 bases. CDR1 and CDR2 (germline): SGHVS, FNYEAQ. The CDR3 runs to 13 residues. For the CDR3, the DNA is TGTGCCAGCAGCTTTGGCAGGGCCACTGAAGCTTTCTTT. Translation: CASSFGRATEAFF.

This CDR3 is CSARRGEQFF. The CDR3 nucleotides are TGCAGTGCTAGACGGGGGGAGCAGTTCTTC. This chain links TRBV20-1 with TRBJ2-1, with D maybe TRBD2 (6 bases). Germline CDR1 DFQATT, CDR2 SNEGSKA (reference sequence). This CDR3 comprises 10 residues. V lost 2 bases and J lost 10, with 6 bases in between.

The J gene is TRBJ1-5, the V gene TRBV19, with a possible D match to TRBD1 (5 bases). Trimming removed 5 bases at V and 3 bases at J, with 14 bases between. This CDR3 is built from 15 residues. Germline V gene data show CDR1 as LNHDA and CDR2 as SQIVND (reference sequence). The CDR3 reads CASSVLQGHNQPQHF. Here the CDR3 DNA reads TGTGCCAGTAGTGTCCTTCAGGGCCACAATCAGCCCCAGCATTTT.

J is TRBJ1-2 and V is TRBV28, with 8 positions matching TRBD1. J was trimmed by 2 bases and V by 5 bases; bases with no gene match: 10. This CDR3 contains 16 residues. CDR1 is MDHEN and CDR2 is SYDVKM in the germline V gene. The CDR3 spells CASSLRGQGANYGYTF. The CDR3 nucleotides are TGTGCCAGCAGTCTACGAGGGCAGGGGGCCAACTATGGCTACACCTTC.

J is TRBJ1-5 and V is TRBV24-1; a possible D gene is TRBD1 (5 bases). The CDR3 is 14 amino acids. Trimming took 2 bases from V and 4 from J, leaving 8 bases between them. Looked up from germline, CDR1 is KGHDR and CDR2 is SFDVKD. The CDR3 sequence: CATSDSGANQPQHF. The CDR3, as DNA: TGTGCCACCAGTGATTCTGGGGCGAATCAGCCCCAGCATTTT.

Concerning this clone itself: This sample includes further DNA sequences coding for the same CDR3. V gene TRBV5-1 combines with J gene TRBJ1-6, with TRBD1 identical over 10 bases. From germline, CDR1 is SGHRS and CDR2 YFSETQ. V lost 3 bases, J lost 5 bases, and 2 bases stayed unmatched. This CDR3 region has 15 residues. CDR3 sequence: CASSSGTGDNSPLHF. CDR3 in DNA: TGCGCCAGCAGCTCCGGGACAGGGGATAATTCACCCCTCCACTTT. Combining the CDR3 with reference TRBV5-1 and TRBJ1-6 gives the whole variable domain KAGVTQTPRYLIKTRGQQVTLSCSPISGHRSVSWYQQTPGQGLQFLFEYFSETQRNKGNFPGRFSGRQFSNSRSEMNVSTLELGDSALYLCASSSGTGDNSPLHFGNGTRLTVT.

The chain joins TRBV5-6 to TRBJ1-2; D is possibly TRBD1 (5 bases). Trimming left V 2 bases short and J 0 bases short, with 14 bases between. The CDR3 covers 16 residues. Germline-derived CDR1 and CDR2 are SGHDT and YYEEEE. The CDR3 coding sequence is TGTGCCAGCAGCTTAGGGGATCCTATGCCTAACTATGGCTACACCTTC. Its translation: CASSLGDPMPNYGYTF. Full variable domain (rest looked up from reference TRBV5-6 and TRBJ1-2): DAGVTQSPTHLIKTRGQQVTLRCSPKSGHDTVSWYQQALGQGPQFIFQYYEEEERQRGNFPDRFSGHQFPNYSSELNVNALLLGDSALYLCASSLGDPMPNYGYTFGSGTRLTVV.

The V gene is TRBV6-2 or TRBV6-3, the J gene TRBJ1-1; a weak D match, TRBD1 (5 bases). V lost 0 bases and J lost 3, with 11 bases in between. The CDR3 length is 15 residues. The germline CDR1 and CDR2 sequences are MNHEY and SVGEGT. The CDR3 is CASSYSAGIYTEAFF. DNA of the CDR3: TGTGCCAGCAGTTACTCGGCAGGGATATACACTGAAGCTTTCTTT.

The rearrangement uses TRBV3-1 (or the pseudogene TRBV3-2) and TRBJ1-2; possibly TRBD1 for D (6 bases). V was pared by 5 bases and J by 4 bases, with 17 bases between. This CDR3 has 15 amino acids. CDR1 and CDR2 from the germline V gene are LGHDT and YNNKEL (reference sequence). CDR3 nucleotide sequence: TGTGCCAGCAGCTACGAACAGGGAGAAGGCTATGGCTACACCTTC. Protein: CASSYEQGEGYGYTF.

This CDR3 is CASSPSGRTDGAYGYTF. CDR3 DNA sequence: TGTGCCAGCAGCCCTTCCGGGAGAACCGACGGAGCCTATGGCTACACCTTC. The genes are TRBV5-4 and TRBJ1-2; D remains unclear. CDR1 and CDR2 (germline): SGHNT, YYREEE (reference sequence). The CDR3 covers 17 residues. Trimming removed 4 bases from V and 4 bases from J, with 23 bases in between. Full variable domain (missing parts from reference TRBV5-4 and TRBJ1-2): ETGVTQSPTHLIKTRGQQVTLRCSSQSGHNTVSWYQQALGQGPQFIFQYYREEENGRGNFPPRFSGLQFPNYSSELNVNALELDDSALYLCASSPSGRTDGAYGYTFGSGTRLTVV.

This rearrangement joins TRBV3-1 (or the pseudogene TRBV3-2) to TRBJ1-2; D perhaps matches TRBD1 (5 bases). V gave up 4 bases and J gave up 4 bases, with 16 bases separating them. This CDR3 spans 15 amino acids. CDR1 is LGHDT and CDR2 is YNNKEL in the germline V gene (reference sequence). CDR3 in DNA: TGTGCCAGCAGCCCAGGGTTCGTCGGGGGCTATGGCTACACCTTC. It codes for CASSPGFVGGYGYTF.

The J gene is TRBJ1-5, the V gene TRBV30; 12 bases map to TRBD1. The CDR3 has 15 amino acids. Germline V gene sequence: CDR1 GTSNPN, CDR2 SVGIG (reference sequence). Trimming cost V 0 bases and J 6 bases; bases outside gene matches: 3. The CDR3 DNA sequence: TGTGCCTGGAGTGTCCGGGACAGGGGGCCTCAGCCCCAGCATTTT. This sequence encodes CAWSVRDRGPQPQHF.

The chain employs TRBV7-8 and TRBJ1-2, with D possibly matching TRBD1 (6 bases). Trimming stripped 5 bases from V and 4 bases from J, with 11 bases between. Germline V CDR1 and CDR2: SGHVS, FQNEAQ. The CDR3 loop spans 13 amino acids. The CDR3, as DNA: TGTGCCAGCAGCCCTGGACAGATCTATGGCTACACCTTC. This encodes CASSPGQIYGYTF.

The V and J genes are TRBV12-3 or TRBV12-4 and TRBJ1-1; D remains ambiguous. The CDR3 has 12 amino acids. The V gene lost 6 bases and the J gene lost 3 bases, with 8 bases spanning the gap. The CDR3 loop is CASSLSDTEAFF. The CDR3 DNA is TGTGCCAGCAGCTTGTCGGACACTGAAGCTTTCTTT.

The J gene is TRBJ2-7, the V gene TRBV10-2; tentative D call: TRBD2 (6 bases). This CDR3 is built from 14 residues. V shed 3 bases and J shed 3 bases, with 12 bases lying between them. Per the germline V gene, CDR1 is WSHSY and CDR2 is SAAADI. This chain's CDR3 is CASSDGTGDYEQYF. The CDR3 DNA follows: TGCGCCAGCAGTGATGGGACGGGGGACTACGAGCAGTACTTC.

The rearrangement links TRBV10-1 to TRBJ2-2, with 10 nucleotides matching TRBD1. In germline, CDR1 is WNHNN, CDR2 SYGVQD (reference sequence). J gave up 5 bases and V 11 bases, and 14 bases lay outside the gene matches. This CDR3 has 16 amino acids. In DNA form, the CDR3 reads TGCGCCCGCTGTGACGACAGGGGGCCTCGGACCGGGGAGCTGTTTTTT. It specifies CARCDDRGPRTGELFF.

The chain employs TRBV29-1 and TRBJ1-5; D is uncertain. The germline CDR1 and CDR2 sequences are SQVTM and ANQGSEA. Deletions cut 0 bases from V and 4 bases from J, with 10 bases between. The CDR3 sequence is 14 residues long. This CDR3 is CSVEETGGNQPQHF. For the CDR3, the DNA is TGCAGCGTTGAAGAGACGGGAGGGAATCAGCCCCAGCATTTT. Looking up the rest from reference TRBV29-1 and TRBJ1-5 gives the full variable domain: SAVISQKPSRDICQRGTSLTIQCQVDSQVTMMFWYRQQPGQSLTLIATANQGSEATYESGFVIDKFPISRPNLTFSTLTVSNMSPEDSSIYLCSVEETGGNQPQHFGDGTRLSIL.

The chain has TRBV25-1 and TRBJ1-1, with 7 bases matching TRBD1. The CDR3 loop spans 15 amino acids. Per germline, CDR1 MGHDK and CDR2 SYGVNS. Trimming removed 4 bases from V and 5 bases from J; junction bases left unmatched: 10. CDR3 DNA sequence: TGTGCCAGCAGTGTCGGGACAGCCATATGGACTGAAGCTTTCTTT. Translated, it gives CASSVGTAIWTEAFF.

This clone was counted a single time. The chain couples TRBV5-1 to TRBJ1-4, with TRBD1 matching 7 bases. The V gene's germline CDR1 is SGHRS and CDR2 YFSETQ. The CDR3 spans 14 residues. Trimming cost V 4 bases and J 4 bases; bases outside gene matches: 4. The CDR3 spells CASSLGQINEKLFF. In DNA form, the CDR3 reads TGCGCCAGCAGCCTGGGACAGATTAATGAAAAACTGTTTTTT.

This sequence joins TRBV7-8 and TRBJ2-2; 9 nucleotides match TRBD2. The germline V gene has CDR1 SGHVS and CDR2 FQNEAQ. Trimming cost V 0 bases and J 1 base; bases outside gene matches: 3. The CDR3 runs 17 residues. The CDR3 is CASSLAASGVNTGELFF. Here the CDR3 DNA reads TGTGCCAGCAGCTTAGCTGCTAGCGGGGTGAACACCGGGGAGCTGTTTTTT. Supplemented by reference TRBV7-8 and TRBJ2-2, the full variable domain reads GAGVSQSPRYKVAKRGQDVALRCDPISGHVSLFWYQQALGQGPEFLTYFQNEAQLDKSGLPSDRFFAERPEGSVSTLKIQRTQQEDSAVYLCASSLAASGVNTGELFFGEGSRLTVL.

This clone was detected only once. V gene TRBV7-9 combines with J gene TRBJ1-1; TRBD1 agrees at 8 bases. With 2 bases clipped from V and 11 bases from J, the junction kept 4 bases outside the gene matches. Germline V gives CDR1 SEHNR, CDR2 FQNEAQ (reference sequence). The CDR3 runs to 12 residues. The CDR3 nucleotides read TGTGCCAGCAGCTTATTGGACAGGGAGGCTTTCTTT. Amino acid sequence: CASSLLDREAFF.

V usage is TRBV11-2 and J usage is TRBJ2-5, with 7 bases matching TRBD1. V was pared by 4 bases and J by 1 base, with 6 bases of the junction left unmatched. The CDR3 is 15 residues long. Germline CDR1 SGHAT, CDR2 FQNNGV. CDR3 loop: CASSSVTGFQETQYF. As DNA, the CDR3 is TGTGCCAGCAGCTCCGTGACAGGGTTCCAAGAGACCCAGTACTTC.

The J gene is TRBJ2-1, the V gene TRBV6-1; 11 positions agree with TRBD2. Trimming cost V 3 bases and J 6 bases; bases outside gene matches: 16. The CDR3 has 19 amino acids. Germline V CDR1 and CDR2: MNHNS, SASEGT. The CDR3 sequence is CASSDRTSGLSQRGNEQFF. The CDR3, as DNA: TGTGCCAGCAGTGATCGGACTAGCGGGCTCTCTCAAAGGGGCAATGAGCAGTTCTTC.

This clone was detected once. The same CDR3 can be traced to other DNA sequences in this sample. This rearrangement joins TRBV7-9 to TRBJ1-4; no clear D. In germline, CDR1 is SEHNR, CDR2 FQNEAQ (reference sequence). This CDR3 is built from 12 residues. V lost 5 bases to trimming and J lost 7 bases, with 8 bases between them. CDR3 DNA sequence: TGTGCCAGCAGCCTAGGAGGTGAAAAACTGTTTTTT. Translation: CASSLGGEKLFF.

The chain joins TRBV7-9 to TRBJ2-5; 7 nucleotides line up with TRBD1. With V trimmed by 6 bases and J by 1 base, 8 bases remained unmatched. The CDR3 consists of 15 residues. CDR1 and CDR2 (germline): SEHNR, FQNEAQ (reference sequence). CDR3 sequence: CASSSRQGTQETQYF. The CDR3 coding sequence is TGTGCCAGCAGTAGCAGACAGGGCACCCAAGAGACCCAGTACTTC.

The chain carries TRBV15 and TRBJ1-1, with D hard to call. The CDR3 extends over 14 amino acids. Germline loops: CDR1 LNHNV, CDR2 YYDKDF (reference sequence). Trimming left V 4 bases short and J 3 bases short, with 12 bases between. CDR3 amino acids: CATSKTGGYTEAFF. CDR3 nucleotide sequence: TGTGCCACCAGCAAAACGGGAGGATACACTGAAGCTTTCTTT.

The rearrangement uses TRBV18 and TRBJ2-1; D might be TRBD2 (5 bases). Between the trimmed V and J ends, which lost 3 bases and 10 bases, there was a span of 10 bases. CDR1 is KGHSH, CDR2 LQKENI, per germline. The CDR3 extends over 12 amino acids. The CDR3 region has the DNA TGTGCCAGCTCACCTTGGGGAGAAGAGCAGTTCTTC. It translates to CASSPWGEEQFF. The complete variable domain, with remaining parts taken from reference TRBV18 and TRBJ2-1, reads NAGVMQNPRHLVRRRGQEARLRCSPMKGHSHVYWYRQLPEEGLKFMVYLQKENIIDESGMPKERFSAEFPKEGPSILRIQQVVRGDSAAYFCASSPWGEEQFFGPGTRLTVL.

The J gene is TRBJ1-6, the V gene TRBV7-9; TRBD1 agrees at 7 bases. Trimming removed 7 bases from V and 8 bases from J; junction bases left unmatched: 11. CDR3 length: 15 residues. Germline CDR1 SEHNR, CDR2 FQNEAQ (reference sequence). The CDR3 is CASTRGGRVDSPLHF. CDR3 DNA sequence: TGTGCCAGCACCAGGGGGGGGAGGGTGGATTCACCCCTCCACTTT.

This sequence joins TRBV7-9 and TRBJ2-7, with D unresolved. This CDR3 comprises 17 residues. V was shortened by 2 bases and J by 2 bases, with 19 bases between the two germline ends. CDR1 is SEHNR and CDR2 is FQNEAQ in the germline V gene (reference sequence). CDR3 protein: CASSLPPDEEAPYEQYF. The CDR3 DNA follows: TGTGCCAGCAGCTTACCCCCCGACGAGGAAGCACCCTACGAGCAGTACTTC.